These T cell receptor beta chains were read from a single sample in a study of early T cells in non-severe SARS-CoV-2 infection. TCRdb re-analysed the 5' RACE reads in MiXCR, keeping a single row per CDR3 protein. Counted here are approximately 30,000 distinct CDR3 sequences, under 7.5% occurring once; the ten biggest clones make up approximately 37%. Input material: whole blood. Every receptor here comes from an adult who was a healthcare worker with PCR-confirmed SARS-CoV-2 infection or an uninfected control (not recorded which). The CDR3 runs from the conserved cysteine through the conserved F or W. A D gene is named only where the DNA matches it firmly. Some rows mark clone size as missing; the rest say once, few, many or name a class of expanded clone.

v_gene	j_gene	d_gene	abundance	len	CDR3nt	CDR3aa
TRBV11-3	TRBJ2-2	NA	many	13	TGTGCCAGCAGTTCCTCGAACACCGGGGAGCTGTTTTTT	CASSSSNTGELFF
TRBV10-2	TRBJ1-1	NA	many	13	TGCGCCAGCAGTCCTGGACGGCACACTGAAGCTTTCTTT	CASSPGRHTEAFF
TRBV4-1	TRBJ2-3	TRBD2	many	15	TGCGCCAGCAGCCAAGAGCTAGCGGGCCGGGATACGCAGTATTTT	CASSQELAGRDTQYF
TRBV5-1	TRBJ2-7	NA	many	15	TGCGCCAGCAGCTTGGGAACGGGGGCAGGATACGAGCAGTACTTC	CASSLGTGAGYEQYF
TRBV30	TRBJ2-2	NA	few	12	TGTGCCTGGAGACCGAACACCGGGGAGCTGTTTTTT	CAWRPNTGELFF
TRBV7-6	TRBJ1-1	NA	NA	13	TGTGCCAGCAGCCGCCAGGAGAACACTGAAGCTTTCTTT	CASSRQENTEAFF
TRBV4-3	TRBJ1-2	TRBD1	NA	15	TGCGCCAGCAGCCAAGGCAGGGGGCATAACTATGGCTACACCTTC	CASSQGRGHNYGYTF
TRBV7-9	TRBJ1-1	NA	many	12	TGTGCCAGCAGCGCGGCGGGAAATGAAGCTTTCTTT	CASSAAGNEAFF
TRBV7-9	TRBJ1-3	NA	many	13	TGTGCCACCGGGACGGGGTTTGGAAACACCATATATTTT	CATGTGFGNTIYF
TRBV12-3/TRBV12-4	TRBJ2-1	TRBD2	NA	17	TGTGCCAGCAGTTTGCCAGCGGGGGGGTTTTCCTACAATGAGCAGTTCTTC	CASSLPAGGFSYNEQFF
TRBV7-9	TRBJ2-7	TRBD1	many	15	TGTGCCAGCAGCTTCTTGGGACAGGGTCCCTACGAGCAGTACTTC	CASSFLGQGPYEQYF
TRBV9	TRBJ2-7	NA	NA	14	TGTGCCAGCAGCGTAGGACAGGAGTGGTACGAGCAGTACTTC	CASSVGQEWYEQYF
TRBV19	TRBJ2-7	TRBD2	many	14	TGTGCCAGTAGTCCTTTTCGCGGGGGGGCCGAGCAGTACTTC	CASSPFRGGAEQYF
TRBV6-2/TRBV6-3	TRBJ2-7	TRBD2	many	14	TGTGCCAGCAGTTTTGGCCTAGCGGGGGCCGAGCAGTACTTC	CASSFGLAGAEQYF
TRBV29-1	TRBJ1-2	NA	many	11	TGCAGCGTTATGGACAGATATGGCTACACCTTC	CSVMDRYGYTF
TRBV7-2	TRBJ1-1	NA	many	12	TGTGCCAGCAGCTTAGCGTGGGGTGGAACTTTCTTT	CASSLAWGGTFF
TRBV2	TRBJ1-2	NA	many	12	TGTGCCAGCAGTGACAGGGCCTATGGCTACACCTTC	CASSDRAYGYTF